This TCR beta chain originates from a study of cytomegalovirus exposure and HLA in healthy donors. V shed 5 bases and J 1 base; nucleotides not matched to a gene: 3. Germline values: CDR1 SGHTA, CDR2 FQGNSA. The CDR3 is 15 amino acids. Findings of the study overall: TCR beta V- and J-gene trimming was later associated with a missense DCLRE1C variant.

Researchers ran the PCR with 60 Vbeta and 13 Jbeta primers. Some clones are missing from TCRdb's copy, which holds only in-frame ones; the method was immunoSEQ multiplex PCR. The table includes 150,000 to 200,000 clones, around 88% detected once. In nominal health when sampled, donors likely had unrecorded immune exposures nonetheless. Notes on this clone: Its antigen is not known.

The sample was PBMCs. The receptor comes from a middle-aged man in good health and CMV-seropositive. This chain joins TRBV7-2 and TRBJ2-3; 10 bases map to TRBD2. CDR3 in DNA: TGTGCCAGCAGCCAGAGCGGGAGGGGCACAGATACGCAGTATTTT. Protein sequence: CASSQSGRGTDTQYF.